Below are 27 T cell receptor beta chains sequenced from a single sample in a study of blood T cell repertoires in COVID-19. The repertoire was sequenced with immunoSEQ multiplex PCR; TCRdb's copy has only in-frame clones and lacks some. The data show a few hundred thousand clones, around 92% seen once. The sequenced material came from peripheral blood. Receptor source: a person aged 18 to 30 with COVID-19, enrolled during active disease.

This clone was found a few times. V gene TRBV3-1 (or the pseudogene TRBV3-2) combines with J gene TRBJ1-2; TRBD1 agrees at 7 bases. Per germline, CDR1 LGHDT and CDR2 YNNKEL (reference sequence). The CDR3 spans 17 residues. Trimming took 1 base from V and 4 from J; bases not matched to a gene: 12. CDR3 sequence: CASSQVWTLTGPYGYTF. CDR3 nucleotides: TGTGCCAGCAGCCAAGTTTGGACCCTGACAGGGCCCTATGGCTACACCTTC.

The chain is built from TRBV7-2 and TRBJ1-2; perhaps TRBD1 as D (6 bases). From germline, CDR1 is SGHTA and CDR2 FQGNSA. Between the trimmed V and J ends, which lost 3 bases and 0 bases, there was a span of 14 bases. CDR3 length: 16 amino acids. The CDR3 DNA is TGTGCCAGCAGCTTTTCGAGCGGGGGCGCTAACTATGGCTACACCTTC. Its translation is CASSFSSGGANYGYTF.

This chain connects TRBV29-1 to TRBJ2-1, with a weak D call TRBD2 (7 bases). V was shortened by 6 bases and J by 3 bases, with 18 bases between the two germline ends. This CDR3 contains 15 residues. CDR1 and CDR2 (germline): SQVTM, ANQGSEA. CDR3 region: CSVQGGGGYYNEQFF. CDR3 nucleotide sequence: TGCAGCGTCCAGGGAGGGGGAGGGTACTACAATGAGCAGTTCTTC.

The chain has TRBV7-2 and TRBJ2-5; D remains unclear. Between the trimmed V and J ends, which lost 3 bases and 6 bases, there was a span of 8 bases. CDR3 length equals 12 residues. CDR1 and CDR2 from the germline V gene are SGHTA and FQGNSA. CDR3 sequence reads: CASSFYSKTQYF. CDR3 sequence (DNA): TGTGCCAGCAGCTTTTACAGCAAGACCCAGTACTTC.

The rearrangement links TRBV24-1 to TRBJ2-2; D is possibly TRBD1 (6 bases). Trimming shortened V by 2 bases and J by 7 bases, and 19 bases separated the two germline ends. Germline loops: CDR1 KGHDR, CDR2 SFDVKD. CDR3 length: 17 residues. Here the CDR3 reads CATSDWPKPTGYGELFF. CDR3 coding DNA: TGTGCCACCAGTGATTGGCCGAAACCGACAGGATACGGGGAGCTGTTTTTT.

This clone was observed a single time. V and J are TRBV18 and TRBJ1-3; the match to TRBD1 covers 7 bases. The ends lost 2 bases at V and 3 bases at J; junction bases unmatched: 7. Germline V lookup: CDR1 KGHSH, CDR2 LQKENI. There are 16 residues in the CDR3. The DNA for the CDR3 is TGTGCCAGCTCACCAATTTTCAGGGGGAGTGGAAACACCATATATTTT. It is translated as CASSPIFRGSGNTIYF. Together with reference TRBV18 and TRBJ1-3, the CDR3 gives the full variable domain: NAGVMQNPRHLVRRRGQEARLRCSPMKGHSHVYWYRQLPEEGLKFMVYLQKENIIDESGMPKERFSAEFPKEGPSILRIQQVVRGDSAAYFCASSPIFRGSGNTIYFGEGSWLTVV.

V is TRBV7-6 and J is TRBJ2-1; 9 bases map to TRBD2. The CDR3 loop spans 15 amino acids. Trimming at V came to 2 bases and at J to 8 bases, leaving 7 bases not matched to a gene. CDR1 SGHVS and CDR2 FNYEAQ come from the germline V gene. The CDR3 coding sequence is TGTGCCAGCAGCTTACCGGGACTAGCTGTCGATGAGCAGTTCTTC. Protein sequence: CASSLPGLAVDEQFF.

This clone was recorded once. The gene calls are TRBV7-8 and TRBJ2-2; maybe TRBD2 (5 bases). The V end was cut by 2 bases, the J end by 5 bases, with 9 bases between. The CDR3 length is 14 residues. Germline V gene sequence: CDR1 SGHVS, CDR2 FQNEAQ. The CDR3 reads CASSLQRWTGELFF. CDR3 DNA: TGTGCCAGCAGCTTACAGCGGTGGACCGGGGAGCTGTTTTTT.

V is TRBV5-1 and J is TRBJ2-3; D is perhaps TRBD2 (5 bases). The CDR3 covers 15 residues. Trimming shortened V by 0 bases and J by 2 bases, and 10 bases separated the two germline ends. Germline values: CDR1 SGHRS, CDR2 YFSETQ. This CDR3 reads CASSLVGSDTDTQYF. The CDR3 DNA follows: TGCGCCAGCAGCTTGGTCGGTAGCGACACAGATACGCAGTATTTT.

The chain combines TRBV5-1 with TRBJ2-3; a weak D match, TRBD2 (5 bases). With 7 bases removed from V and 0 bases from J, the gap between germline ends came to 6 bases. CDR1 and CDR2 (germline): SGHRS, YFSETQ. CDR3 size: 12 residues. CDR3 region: CASSSSTDTQYF. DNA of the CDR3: TGCGCCAGCTCTAGCAGCACAGATACGCAGTATTTT. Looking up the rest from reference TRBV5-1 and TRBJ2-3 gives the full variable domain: KAGVTQTPRYLIKTRGQQVTLSCSPISGHRSVSWYQQTPGQGLQFLFEYFSETQRNKGNFPGRFSGRQFSNSRSEMNVSTLELGDSALYLCASSSSTDTQYFGPGTRLTVL.

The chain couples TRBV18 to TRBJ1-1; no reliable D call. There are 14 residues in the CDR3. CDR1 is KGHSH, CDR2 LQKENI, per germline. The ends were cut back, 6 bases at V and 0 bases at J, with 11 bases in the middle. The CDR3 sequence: CASSPDTLNTEAFF. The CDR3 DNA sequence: TGTGCCAGCTCTCCCGACACGCTGAACACTGAAGCTTTCTTT.

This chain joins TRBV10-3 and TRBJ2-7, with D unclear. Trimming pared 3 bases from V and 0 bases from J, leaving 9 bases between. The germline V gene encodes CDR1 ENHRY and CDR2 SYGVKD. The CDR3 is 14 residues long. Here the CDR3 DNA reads TGTGCCATCAGTGATCTGATGAGCTCCTACGAGCAGTACTTC. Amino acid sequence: CAISDLMSSYEQYF.

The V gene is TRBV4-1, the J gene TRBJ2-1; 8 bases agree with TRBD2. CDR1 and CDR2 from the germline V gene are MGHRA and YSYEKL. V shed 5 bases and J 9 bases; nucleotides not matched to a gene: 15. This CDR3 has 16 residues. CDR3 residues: CASSGRTSLAYGEQFF. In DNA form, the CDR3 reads TGCGCCAGCAGCGGCCGGACTAGCCTTGCTTACGGTGAGCAGTTCTTC.

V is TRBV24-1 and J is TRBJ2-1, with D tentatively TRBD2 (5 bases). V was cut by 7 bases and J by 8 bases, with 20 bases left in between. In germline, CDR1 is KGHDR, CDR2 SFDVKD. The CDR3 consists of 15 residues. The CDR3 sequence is CATSDAPRARDEQFF. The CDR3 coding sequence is TGTGCCACCAGCGACGCACCGAGGGCCCGGGATGAGCAGTTCTTC.

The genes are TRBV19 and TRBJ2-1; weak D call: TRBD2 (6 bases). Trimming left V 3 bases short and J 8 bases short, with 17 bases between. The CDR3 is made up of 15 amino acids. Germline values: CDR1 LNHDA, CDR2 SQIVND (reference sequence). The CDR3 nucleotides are TGTGCCAGTAGTATGTGGGGGGTTGAAGACGATGAGCAGTTCTTC. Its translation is CASSMWGVEDDEQFF.

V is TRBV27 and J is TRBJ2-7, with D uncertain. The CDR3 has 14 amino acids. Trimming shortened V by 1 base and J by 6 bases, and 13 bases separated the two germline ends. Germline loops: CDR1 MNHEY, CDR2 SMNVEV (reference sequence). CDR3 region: CASSLLASRPEQYF. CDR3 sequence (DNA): TGTGCCAGCAGTTTATTGGCTAGTAGGCCCGAGCAGTACTTC.

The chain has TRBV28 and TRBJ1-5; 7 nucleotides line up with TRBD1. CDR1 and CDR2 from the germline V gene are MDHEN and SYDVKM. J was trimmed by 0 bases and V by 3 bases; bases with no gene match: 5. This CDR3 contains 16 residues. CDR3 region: CASSFGQAHSNQPQHF. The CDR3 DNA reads TGTGCCAGCAGTTTCGGACAGGCGCATAGCAATCAGCCCCAGCATTTT.

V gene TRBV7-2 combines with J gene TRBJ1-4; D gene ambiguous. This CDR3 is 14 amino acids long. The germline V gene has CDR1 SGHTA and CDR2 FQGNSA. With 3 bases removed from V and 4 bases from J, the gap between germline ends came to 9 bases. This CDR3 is CASSFDTFNEKLFF. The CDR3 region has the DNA TGTGCCAGCAGCTTTGACACATTTAATGAAAAACTGTTTTTT.

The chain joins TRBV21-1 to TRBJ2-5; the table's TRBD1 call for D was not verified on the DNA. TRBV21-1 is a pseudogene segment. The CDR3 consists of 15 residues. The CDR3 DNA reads TGTGCCAGCATCCCCGGACAGGGTTCCCAAGAGACCCAGTACTTC. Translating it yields CASIPGQGSQETQYF.

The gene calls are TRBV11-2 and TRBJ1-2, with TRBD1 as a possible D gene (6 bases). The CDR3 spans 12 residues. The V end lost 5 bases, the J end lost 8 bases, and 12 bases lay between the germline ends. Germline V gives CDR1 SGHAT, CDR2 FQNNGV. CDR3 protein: CASSPNREGYTF. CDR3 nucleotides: TGTGCCAGCAGCCCAAACAGGGAAGGCTACACCTTC. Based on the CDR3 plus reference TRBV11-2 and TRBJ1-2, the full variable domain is EAGVAQSPRYKIIEKRQSVAFWCNPISGHATLYWYQQILGQGPKLLIQFQNNGVVDDSQLPKDRFSAERLKGVDSTLKIQPAKLEDSAVYLCASSPNREGYTFGSGTRLTVV.

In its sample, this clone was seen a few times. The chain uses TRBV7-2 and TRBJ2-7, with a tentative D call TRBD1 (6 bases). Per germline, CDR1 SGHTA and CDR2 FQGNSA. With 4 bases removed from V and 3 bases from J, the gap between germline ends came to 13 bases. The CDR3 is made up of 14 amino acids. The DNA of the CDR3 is TGTGCCAGCAGCTGGTCGGGACAAAGCTACGAGCAGTACTTC. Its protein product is CASSWSGQSYEQYF.

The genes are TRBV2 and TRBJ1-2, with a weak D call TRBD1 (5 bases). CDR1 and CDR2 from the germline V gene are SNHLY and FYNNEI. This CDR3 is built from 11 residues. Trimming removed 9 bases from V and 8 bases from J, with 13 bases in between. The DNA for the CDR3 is TGTGCCAGTACGGGGGTGAGCGGCTACACCTTC. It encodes CASTGVSGYTF.

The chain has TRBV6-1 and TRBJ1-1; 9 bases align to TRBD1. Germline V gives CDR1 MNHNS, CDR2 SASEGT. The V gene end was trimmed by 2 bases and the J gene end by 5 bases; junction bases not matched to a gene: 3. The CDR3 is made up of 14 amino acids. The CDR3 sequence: CASSERQGGTEAFF. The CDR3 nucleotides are TGTGCCAGCAGTGAAAGACAGGGGGGGACTGAAGCTTTCTTT.

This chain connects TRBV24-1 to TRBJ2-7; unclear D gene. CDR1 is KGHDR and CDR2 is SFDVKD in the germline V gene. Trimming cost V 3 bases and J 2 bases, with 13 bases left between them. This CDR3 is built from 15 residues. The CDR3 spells CATSDPRLSAYEQYF. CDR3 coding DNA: TGTGCCACCAGTGATCCCAGACTTTCCGCCTACGAGCAGTACTTC.

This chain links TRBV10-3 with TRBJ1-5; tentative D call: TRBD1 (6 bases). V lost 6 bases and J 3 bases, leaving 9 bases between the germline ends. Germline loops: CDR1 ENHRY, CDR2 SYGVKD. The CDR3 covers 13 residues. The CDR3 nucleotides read TGTGCCATCAGCCGGGACATCAATCAGCCCCAGCATTTT. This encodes CAISRDINQPQHF.

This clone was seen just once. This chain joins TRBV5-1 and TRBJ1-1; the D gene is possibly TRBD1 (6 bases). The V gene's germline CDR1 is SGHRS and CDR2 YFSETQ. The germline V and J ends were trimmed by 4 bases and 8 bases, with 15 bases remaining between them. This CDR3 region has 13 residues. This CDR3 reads CASSPYLGQEAFF. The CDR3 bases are TGCGCCAGCAGCCCCTATTTAGGACAGGAAGCTTTCTTT.

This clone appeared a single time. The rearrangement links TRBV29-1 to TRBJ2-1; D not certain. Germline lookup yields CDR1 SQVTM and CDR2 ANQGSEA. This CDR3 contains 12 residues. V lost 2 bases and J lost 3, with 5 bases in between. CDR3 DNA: TGCAGCGTTGAAAATAACTACAATGAGCAGTTCTTC. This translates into CSVENNYNEQFF.